This is a list of T cell receptor beta chains from one sample in a study of blood T cells in healthy people across ages. Via MiXCR, TCRdb re-called the 5' RACE reads, giving one row per CDR3 protein. The data show about 760,000 distinct CDR3 sequences, 20% to 30% seen once. These data were likewise used in another study, on T cells of mothers and their children.

The sample comprised blood. These receptor sequences come from a boy aged 5-17 years in good health. The CDR3 runs from the conserved cysteine through the conserved F or W. Fields, in order: D gene, J gene, V gene, clone size, CDR3 protein, CDR3 DNA. The D gene is left open where the match is weak. A clone size is listed for some rows: how often the clone was seen (once, few, many), or a class if it is expanded.

d_call: TRBD2; j_call: TRBJ2-5; v_call: TRBV28; clone_size: few; cdr3_aa: CASSPTSGRALVQTQYF; cdr3_nt: TGTGCCAGCAGTCCAACTAGCGGGAGGGCCCTCGTGCAGACCCAGTACTTC
d_call: NA; j_call: TRBJ1-2; v_call: TRBV3-1; clone_size: NA; cdr3_aa: CASSPTGQYGYTF; cdr3_nt: TGTGCCAGCAGCCCCACCGGGCAGTATGGCTACACCTTC
d_call: NA; j_call: TRBJ2-3; v_call: TRBV10-2; clone_size: few; cdr3_aa: CASRQVLGTDTQYF; cdr3_nt: TGCGCCAGCAGACAGGTCTTAGGTACAGATACGCAGTATTTT
d_call: NA; j_call: TRBJ2-5; v_call: TRBV6-8; clone_size: many; cdr3_aa: CASSEEGPQETQYF; cdr3_nt: TGTGCCAGCAGTGAGGAGGGGCCCCAAGAGACCCAGTACTTC
d_call: NA; j_call: TRBJ1-2; v_call: TRBV6-5; clone_size: NA; cdr3_aa: CASSYSAAGRNYGYTF; cdr3_nt: TGTGCCAGCAGTTACTCAGCCGCAGGGAGGAACTATGGCTACACCTTC
d_call: TRBD2; j_call: TRBJ2-1; v_call: TRBV27; clone_size: many; cdr3_aa: CASSLGLAGEQFF; cdr3_nt: TGTGCCAGCAGTTTGGGGCTAGCGGGTGAGCAGTTCTTC
d_call: NA; j_call: TRBJ2-1; v_call: TRBV7-8; clone_size: few; cdr3_aa: CASSLNLDGYNEQFF; cdr3_nt: TGTGCCAGCAGCCTAAACTTGGATGGCTACAATGAGCAGTTCTTC
d_call: NA; j_call: TRBJ1-2; v_call: TRBV18; clone_size: NA; cdr3_aa: CASSPGAGNYGYTF; cdr3_nt: TGTGCCAGCTCACCAGGCGCCGGCAACTATGGCTACACCTTC
d_call: TRBD1; j_call: TRBJ2-7; v_call: TRBV5-6; clone_size: few; cdr3_aa: CASSPDDREEAGEQYF; cdr3_nt: TGTGCCAGCAGCCCAGACGACAGGGAAGAGGCCGGCGAGCAGTACTTC
d_call: NA; j_call: TRBJ2-7; v_call: TRBV28; clone_size: few; cdr3_aa: CASQRSSREQYF; cdr3_nt: TGTGCCAGTCAGCGGTCCAGTCGCGAGCAGTACTTC
d_call: TRBD2; j_call: TRBJ2-1; v_call: TRBV7-9; clone_size: NA; cdr3_aa: CASSSLWPRRGSSYNEQFF; cdr3_nt: TGTGCCAGCAGCTCACTATGGCCCCGGCGGGGGAGTTCCTACAATGAGCAGTTCTTC
d_call: NA; j_call: TRBJ1-3; v_call: TRBV29-1; clone_size: few; cdr3_aa: CSAGPHSGNTIYF; cdr3_nt: TGCAGCGCGGGGCCTCACTCTGGAAACACCATATATTTT
d_call: NA; j_call: TRBJ2-7; v_call: TRBV6-2/TRBV6-3; clone_size: NA; cdr3_aa: CASSPGQPIIYEQYF; cdr3_nt: TGTGCCAGCAGTCCCGGACAGCCCATAATCTACGAGCAGTACTTC
d_call: TRBD1; j_call: TRBJ2-5; v_call: TRBV18; clone_size: NA; cdr3_aa: CASSRTGEAETQYF; cdr3_nt: TGTGCCAGCTCGCGGACAGGCGAGGCAGAGACCCAGTACTTC
d_call: TRBD1; j_call: TRBJ2-7; v_call: TRBV7-9; clone_size: NA; cdr3_aa: CASTSTTRDSAYEQYF; cdr3_nt: TGTGCCAGCACCTCAACTACCCGGGACAGTGCCTACGAGCAGTACTTC
d_call: TRBD1; j_call: TRBJ2-5; v_call: TRBV11-3; clone_size: NA; cdr3_aa: CASSYEARQGETQYF; cdr3_nt: TGTGCCAGCAGCTACGAGGCCCGACAGGGAGAGACCCAGTACTTC
d_call: NA; j_call: TRBJ2-1; v_call: TRBV3-1; clone_size: few; cdr3_aa: CASSQGWGPHNEQFF; cdr3_nt: TGTGCCAGCAGCCAAGGGTGGGGGCCTCACAATGAGCAGTTCTTC
d_call: NA; j_call: TRBJ1-1; v_call: TRBV5-1; clone_size: NA; cdr3_aa: CASSPDTMEDTEAFF; cdr3_nt: TGCGCCAGCAGCCCGGACACAATGGAGGACACTGAAGCTTTCTTT
d_call: NA; j_call: TRBJ2-2; v_call: TRBV11-2; clone_size: NA; cdr3_aa: CASSLESAILNTGELFF; cdr3_nt: TGTGCCAGCAGCTTAGAATCAGCTATCCTTAACACCGGGGAGCTGTTTTTT
d_call: NA; j_call: TRBJ2-7; v_call: TRBV7-9; clone_size: many; cdr3_aa: CASSSRGGYEQYF; cdr3_nt: TGTGCCAGCAGTTCCCGTGGGGGCTACGAGCAGTACTTC
d_call: TRBD1; j_call: TRBJ2-7; v_call: TRBV28; clone_size: once; cdr3_aa: CASSLRQGAHYEQYF; cdr3_nt: TGTGCCAGCAGTTTGAGACAGGGGGCCCACTACGAGCAGTACTTC
d_call: NA; j_call: TRBJ1-2; v_call: TRBV28; clone_size: NA; cdr3_aa: CAIHVPTSRGNYGYTF; cdr3_nt: TGTGCCATCCACGTACCGACGTCTCGGGGAAACTATGGCTACACCTTC
d_call: TRBD2; j_call: TRBJ2-3; v_call: TRBV2; clone_size: NA; cdr3_aa: CARDSGTSGGMNTDTQYF; cdr3_nt: TGCGCCAGAGACTCCGGGACTAGCGGGGGGATGAACACGGATACGCAGTATTTT
d_call: NA; j_call: TRBJ1-1; v_call: TRBV7-2; clone_size: NA; cdr3_aa: CASREGGYNTEAFF; cdr3_nt: TGTGCCAGCAGGGAAGGGGGATATAACACTGAAGCTTTCTTT
d_call: NA; j_call: TRBJ2-7; v_call: TRBV9; clone_size: NA; cdr3_aa: CASSVAPGAYEQYF; cdr3_nt: TGTGCCAGCAGCGTAGCTCCGGGGGCCTACGAGCAGTACTTC
d_call: NA; j_call: TRBJ2-1; v_call: TRBV7-3; clone_size: NA; cdr3_aa: CASSSSLPGGQFF; cdr3_nt: TGTGCCAGCAGCTCAAGCCTCCCTGGGGGGCAGTTCTTC
d_call: TRBD1; j_call: TRBJ1-1; v_call: TRBV11-3; clone_size: NA; cdr3_aa: CASSAPLDRGGAEAFF; cdr3_nt: TGTGCCAGCAGCGCACCCCTAGACAGGGGAGGGGCTGAAGCTTTCTTT
d_call: NA; j_call: TRBJ1-2; v_call: TRBV5-1; clone_size: NA; cdr3_aa: CASSALLSSLTENYGYTF; cdr3_nt: TGCGCCAGCAGCGCACTCCTGAGCTCCTTGACAGAGAACTATGGCTACACCTTC
d_call: TRBD1; j_call: TRBJ2-1; v_call: TRBV5-6; clone_size: NA; cdr3_aa: CASSIGQGEGVEQFF; cdr3_nt: TGTGCCAGCAGCATCGGACAGGGAGAGGGTGTTGAGCAGTTCTTC
d_call: NA; j_call: TRBJ2-5; v_call: TRBV6-1; clone_size: NA; cdr3_aa: CASREWTGGTQYF; cdr3_nt: TGTGCCAGCAGGGAATGGACCGGTGGGACCCAGTACTTC
d_call: NA; j_call: TRBJ1-2; v_call: TRBV4-3; clone_size: few; cdr3_aa: CASSHLNSYGYTF; cdr3_nt: TGCGCCAGCAGCCACCTGAACAGTTATGGCTACACCTTC
d_call: NA; j_call: TRBJ2-3; v_call: TRBV29-1; clone_size: few; cdr3_aa: CSVEGLPGRGETQYF; cdr3_nt: TGCAGCGTTGAAGGGTTGCCGGGGCGCGGAGAGACCCAGTACTTT
d_call: NA; j_call: TRBJ2-7; v_call: TRBV2; clone_size: NA; cdr3_aa: CASSEEADRFGYEQYF; cdr3_nt: TGTGCCAGCAGTGAAGAGGCAGACAGGTTCGGGTACGAGCAGTACTTC
d_call: NA; j_call: TRBJ2-5; v_call: TRBV29-1; clone_size: few; cdr3_aa: CSVEGWQGPETQYF; cdr3_nt: TGCAGCGTTGAGGGGTGGCAGGGCCCAGAGACCCAGTACTTC
d_call: NA; j_call: TRBJ2-5; v_call: TRBV7-2; clone_size: once; cdr3_aa: CASSLAIWGETQYF; cdr3_nt: TGTGCCAGCAGCTTAGCGATTTGGGGAGAGACCCAGTACTTC
d_call: NA; j_call: TRBJ2-7; v_call: TRBV20-1; clone_size: few; cdr3_aa: CSARERNSVVHEQYF; cdr3_nt: TGCAGTGCTAGAGAGAGAAACAGCGTGGTCCACGAGCAGTACTTC
d_call: TRBD2; j_call: TRBJ2-1; v_call: TRBV4-2; clone_size: few; cdr3_aa: CAGSLTSGRAGEQFF; cdr3_nt: TGTGCCGGCAGCCTCACTAGCGGGAGGGCCGGTGAGCAGTTCTTC
d_call: NA; j_call: TRBJ2-5; v_call: TRBV7-2; clone_size: NA; cdr3_aa: CASSSTHRQETQYF; cdr3_nt: TGTGCCAGCAGCTCTACCCACAGACAAGAGACCCAGTACTTC
d_call: NA; j_call: TRBJ2-5; v_call: TRBV5-1; clone_size: NA; cdr3_aa: CASSFRSVQETQYF; cdr3_nt: TGCGCCAGCAGCTTTAGAAGTGTTCAGGAGACCCAGTACTTC
d_call: NA; j_call: TRBJ2-5; v_call: TRBV6-5; clone_size: NA; cdr3_aa: CASSFGRLQETQYF; cdr3_nt: TGTGCCAGCAGTTTCGGACGGCTTCAAGAGACCCAGTACTTC
d_call: NA; j_call: TRBJ2-1; v_call: TRBV14; clone_size: NA; cdr3_aa: CASSQRSLNEQFF; cdr3_nt: TGTGCCAGCAGCCAACGGAGCCTCAATGAGCAGTTCTTC
d_call: NA; j_call: TRBJ1-1; v_call: TRBV29-1; clone_size: NA; cdr3_aa: CSVAGHLSNTEAFF; cdr3_nt: TGCAGCGTAGCGGGACACCTATCGAACACTGAAGCTTTCTTT
d_call: NA; j_call: TRBJ2-7; v_call: TRBV11-2; clone_size: NA; cdr3_aa: CASGHMGGYEQYF; cdr3_nt: TGTGCCAGCGGCCACATGGGGGGCTACGAGCAGTACTTC
d_call: TRBD1; j_call: TRBJ1-6; v_call: TRBV18; clone_size: NA; cdr3_aa: CASSPDREDSPLHF; cdr3_nt: TGTGCCAGCTCACCGGACAGGGAGGATTCACCCCTCCACTTT
d_call: NA; j_call: TRBJ2-7; v_call: TRBV4-1; clone_size: few; cdr3_aa: CASSQLPLAYEQYF; cdr3_nt: TGCGCCAGCAGCCAGCTACCGCTCGCCTACGAGCAGTACTTC